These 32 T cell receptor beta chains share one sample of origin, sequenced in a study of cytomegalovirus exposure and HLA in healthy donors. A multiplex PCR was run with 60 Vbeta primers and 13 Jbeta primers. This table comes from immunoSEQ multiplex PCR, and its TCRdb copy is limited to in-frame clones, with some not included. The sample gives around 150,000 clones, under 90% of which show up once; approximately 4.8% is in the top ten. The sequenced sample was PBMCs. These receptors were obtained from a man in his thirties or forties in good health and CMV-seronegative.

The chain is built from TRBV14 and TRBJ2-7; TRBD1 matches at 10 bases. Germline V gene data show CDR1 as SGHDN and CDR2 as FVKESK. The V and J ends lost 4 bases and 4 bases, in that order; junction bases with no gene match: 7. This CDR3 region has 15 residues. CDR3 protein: CASSRRQGQGYEQYF. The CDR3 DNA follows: TGTGCCAGCAGCCGAAGGCAGGGACAGGGGTACGAGCAGTACTTC.

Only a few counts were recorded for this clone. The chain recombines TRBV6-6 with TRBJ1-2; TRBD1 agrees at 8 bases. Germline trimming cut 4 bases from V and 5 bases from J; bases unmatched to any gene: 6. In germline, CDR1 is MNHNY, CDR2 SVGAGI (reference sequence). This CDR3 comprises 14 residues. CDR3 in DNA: TGTGCCAGCAGTTCGACAGGGGTTGGTTATGGCTACACCTTC. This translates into CASSSTGVGYGYTF.

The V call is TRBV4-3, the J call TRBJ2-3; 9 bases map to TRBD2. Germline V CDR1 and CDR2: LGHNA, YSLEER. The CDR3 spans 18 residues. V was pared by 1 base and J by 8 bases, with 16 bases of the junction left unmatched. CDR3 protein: CASSQGPPRRGGGSTQYF. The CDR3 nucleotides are TGCGCCAGCAGCCAAGGCCCCCCCCGGCGGGGGGGCGGCTCTACGCAGTATTTT.

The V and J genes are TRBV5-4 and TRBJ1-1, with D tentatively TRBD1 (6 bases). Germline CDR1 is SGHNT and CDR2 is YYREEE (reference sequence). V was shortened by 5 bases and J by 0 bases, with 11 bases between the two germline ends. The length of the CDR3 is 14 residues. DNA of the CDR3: TGTGCCAGCAGGGGCGGACAGTTGAACACTGAAGCTTTCTTT. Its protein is CASRGGQLNTEAFF.

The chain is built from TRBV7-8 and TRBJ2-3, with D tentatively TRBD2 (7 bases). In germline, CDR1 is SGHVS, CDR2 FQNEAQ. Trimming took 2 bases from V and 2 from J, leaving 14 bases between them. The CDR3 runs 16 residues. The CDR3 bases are TGTGCCAGCAGCTTAAAGGCGGGGGCTTACACAGATACGCAGTATTTT. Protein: CASSLKAGAYTDTQYF.

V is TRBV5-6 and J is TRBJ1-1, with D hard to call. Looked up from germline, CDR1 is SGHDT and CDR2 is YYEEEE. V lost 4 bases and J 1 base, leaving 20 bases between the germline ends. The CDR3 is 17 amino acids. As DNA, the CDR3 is TGTGCCAGCAGCCGGGTAGTCGCGCTTGCCTCGAACACTGAAGCTTTCTTT. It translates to CASSRVVALASNTEAFF.

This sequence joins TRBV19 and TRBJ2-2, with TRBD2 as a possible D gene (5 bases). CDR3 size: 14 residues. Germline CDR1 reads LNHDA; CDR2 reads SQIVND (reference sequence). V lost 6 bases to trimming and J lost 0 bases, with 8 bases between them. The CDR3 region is CASRGVPNTGELFF. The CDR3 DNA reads TGTGCCAGTAGGGGAGTCCCGAACACCGGGGAGCTGTTTTTT.

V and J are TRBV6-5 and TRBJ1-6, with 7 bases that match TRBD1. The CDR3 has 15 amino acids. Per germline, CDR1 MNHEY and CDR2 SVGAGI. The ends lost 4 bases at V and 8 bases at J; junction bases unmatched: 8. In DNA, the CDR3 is TGTGCCAGCAGTTTTTCCGACAGGGAGTATTCACCCCTCCACTTT. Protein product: CASSFSDREYSPLHF.

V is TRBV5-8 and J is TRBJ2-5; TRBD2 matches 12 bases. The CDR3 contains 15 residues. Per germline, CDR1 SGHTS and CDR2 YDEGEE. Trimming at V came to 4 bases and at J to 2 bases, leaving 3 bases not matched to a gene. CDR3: CASSPSGGEQETQYF. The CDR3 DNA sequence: TGTGCCAGCAGCCCTAGCGGGGGGGAACAAGAGACCCAGTACTTC.

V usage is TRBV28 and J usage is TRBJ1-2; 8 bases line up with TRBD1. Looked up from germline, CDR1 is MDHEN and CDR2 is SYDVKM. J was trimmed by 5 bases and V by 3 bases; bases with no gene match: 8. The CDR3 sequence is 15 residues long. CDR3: CASSLPDRVRYGYTF. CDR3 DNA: TGTGCCAGCAGTTTGCCGGACAGGGTTAGGTATGGCTACACCTTC.

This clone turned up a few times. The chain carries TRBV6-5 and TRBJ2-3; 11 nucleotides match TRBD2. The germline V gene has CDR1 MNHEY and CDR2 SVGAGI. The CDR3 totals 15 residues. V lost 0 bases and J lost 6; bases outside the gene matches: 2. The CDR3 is CASSYSRLAGDTQYF. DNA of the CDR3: TGTGCCAGCAGTTACTCGAGACTAGCGGGGGATACGCAGTATTTT.

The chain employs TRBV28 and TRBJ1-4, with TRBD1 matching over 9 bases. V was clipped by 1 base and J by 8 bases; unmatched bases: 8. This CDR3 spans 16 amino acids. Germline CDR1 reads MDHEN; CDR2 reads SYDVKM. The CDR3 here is CASSLLVDRGKEKLFF. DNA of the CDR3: TGTGCCAGCAGTTTATTAGTTGACAGGGGGAAGGAAAAACTGTTTTTT.

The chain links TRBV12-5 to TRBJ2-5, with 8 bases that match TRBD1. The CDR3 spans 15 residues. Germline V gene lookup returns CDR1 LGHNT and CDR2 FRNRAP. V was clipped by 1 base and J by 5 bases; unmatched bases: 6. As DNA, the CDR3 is TGTGCTAGTGGTTTGGCGGCAGGGGGCACGGAGACCCAGTACTTC. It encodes CASGLAAGGTETQYF.

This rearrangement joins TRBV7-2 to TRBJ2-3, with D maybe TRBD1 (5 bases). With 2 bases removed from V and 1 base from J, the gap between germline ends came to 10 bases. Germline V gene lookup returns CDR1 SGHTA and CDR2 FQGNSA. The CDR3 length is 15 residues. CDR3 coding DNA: TGTGCCAGCAGCTTATCCAGGGTCCGCACAGATACGCAGTATTTT. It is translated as CASSLSRVRTDTQYF.

The CDR3 is CSVVEAGTSGYEQYF. CDR3 in DNA: TGCAGCGTGGTGGAAGCCGGGACTAGCGGCTACGAGCAGTACTTC. This sequence joins TRBV29-1 and TRBJ2-7; 11 nucleotides match TRBD2. CDR1 is SQVTM and CDR2 is ANQGSEA in the germline V gene. The CDR3 has 15 residues. The junction had 10 bases not matched to a gene; V was cut back by 6 bases and J by 3 bases.

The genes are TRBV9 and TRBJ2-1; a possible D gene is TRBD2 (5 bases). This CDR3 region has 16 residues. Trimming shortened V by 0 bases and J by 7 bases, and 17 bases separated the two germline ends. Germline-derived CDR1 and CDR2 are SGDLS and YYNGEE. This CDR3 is CASSVDGSRLGNEQFF. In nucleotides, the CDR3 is TGTGCCAGCAGCGTAGATGGGAGTCGGCTAGGTAATGAGCAGTTCTTC.

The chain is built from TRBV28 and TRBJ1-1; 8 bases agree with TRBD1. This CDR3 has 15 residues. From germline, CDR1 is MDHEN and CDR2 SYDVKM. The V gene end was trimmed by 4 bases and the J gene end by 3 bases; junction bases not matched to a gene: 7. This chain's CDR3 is CASSSPGGSDTEAFF. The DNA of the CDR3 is TGTGCCAGCAGTTCACCAGGGGGCTCGGACACTGAAGCTTTCTTT.

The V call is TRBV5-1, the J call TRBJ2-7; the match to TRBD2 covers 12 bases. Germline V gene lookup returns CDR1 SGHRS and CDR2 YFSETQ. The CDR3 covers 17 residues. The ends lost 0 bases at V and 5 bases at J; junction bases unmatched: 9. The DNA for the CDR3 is TGCGCCAGCAGCTTGGTCCGGACTAGCGGGAATGGCCACGAGCAGTACTTC. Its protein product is CASSLVRTSGNGHEQYF. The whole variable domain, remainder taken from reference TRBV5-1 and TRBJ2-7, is KAGVTQTPRYLIKTRGQQVTLSCSPISGHRSVSWYQQTPGQGLQFLFEYFSETQRNKGNFPGRFSGRQFSNSRSEMNVSTLELGDSALYLCASSLVRTSGNGHEQYFGPGTRLTVT.

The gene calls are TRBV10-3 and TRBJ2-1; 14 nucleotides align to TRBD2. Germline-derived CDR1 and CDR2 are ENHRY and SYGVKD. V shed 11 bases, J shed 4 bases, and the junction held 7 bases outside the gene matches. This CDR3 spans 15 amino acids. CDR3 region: CALGTSGGVYNEQFF. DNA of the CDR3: TGTGCCCTTGGGACTAGCGGGGGTGTGTACAATGAGCAGTTCTTC.

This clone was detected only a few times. Here the CDR3 DNA reads TGCGCCAGCAGCCGAGGGCCGTCGAACACCGGGGAGCTGTTTTTT. Protein sequence: CASSRGPSNTGELFF. V gene TRBV4-3 combines with J gene TRBJ2-2; D possibly corresponds to TRBD2 (5 bases). Germline V lookup: CDR1 LGHNA, CDR2 YSLEER. V lost 4 bases and J lost 0, with 9 bases in between. This CDR3 comprises 15 residues.

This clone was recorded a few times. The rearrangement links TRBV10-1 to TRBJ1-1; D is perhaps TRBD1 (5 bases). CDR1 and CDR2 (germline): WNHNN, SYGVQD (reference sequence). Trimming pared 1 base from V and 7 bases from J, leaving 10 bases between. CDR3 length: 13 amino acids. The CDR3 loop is CASSELGRGEAFF. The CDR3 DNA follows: TGCGCCAGCAGTGAGTTGGGGAGGGGTGAAGCTTTCTTT.

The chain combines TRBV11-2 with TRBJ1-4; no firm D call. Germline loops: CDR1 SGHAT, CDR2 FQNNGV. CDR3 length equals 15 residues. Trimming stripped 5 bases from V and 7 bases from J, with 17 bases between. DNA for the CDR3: TGTGCCAGCAGCCCCCTGAGGAGGGCGGGTGAAAAACTGTTTTTT. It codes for CASSPLRRAGEKLFF.

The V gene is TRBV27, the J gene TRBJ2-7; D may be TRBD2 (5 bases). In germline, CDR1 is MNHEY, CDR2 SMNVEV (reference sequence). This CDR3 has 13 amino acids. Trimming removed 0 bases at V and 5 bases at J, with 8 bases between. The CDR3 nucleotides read TGTGCCAGCAGTTTATCAGGGAGTGACGAGCAGTACTTC. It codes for CASSLSGSDEQYF.

CDR3 bases: TGCGCCAGCAGCCAAGAACTAGCCGCCAACGAGCAGTACTTC. Its translation is CASSQELAANEQYF. The rearrangement joins TRBV4-1 to TRBJ2-7; D is possibly TRBD2 (6 bases). The CDR3 extends over 14 amino acids. V was shortened by 0 bases and J by 5 bases, with 11 bases between the two germline ends. Germline V lookup: CDR1 MGHRA, CDR2 YSYEKL.

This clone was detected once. DNA of the CDR3: TGCAGCGTTGGAGAGACAGGGTCCGAGCAGTACTTC. Residues: CSVGETGSEQYF. J is TRBJ2-5 and V is TRBV29-1; 7 bases line up with TRBD1. The better agreement between TRBJ2-7 and the DNA end casts doubt on the J call. The germline CDR1 and CDR2 sequences are SQVTM and ANQGSEA. The CDR3 covers 12 residues.

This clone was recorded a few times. CDR3 bases: TGTGCCATCAGTGAGTCCCCAGGATCAGCCTACGAGCAGTACTTC. Protein: CAISESPGSAYEQYF. The chain recombines TRBV10-3 with TRBJ2-7; D remains ambiguous. V was cut by 0 bases and J by 2 bases, with 11 bases left in between. CDR1 is ENHRY and CDR2 is SYGVKD in the germline V gene. CDR3 length: 15 amino acids.

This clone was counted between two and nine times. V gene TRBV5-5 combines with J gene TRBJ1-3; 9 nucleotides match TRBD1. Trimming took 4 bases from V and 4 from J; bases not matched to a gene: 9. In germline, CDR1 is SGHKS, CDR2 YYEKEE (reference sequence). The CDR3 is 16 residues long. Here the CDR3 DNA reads TGTGCCAGCAGCCATGCAACCGGGACAGGGGGAAACACCATATATTTT. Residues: CASSHATGTGGNTIYF. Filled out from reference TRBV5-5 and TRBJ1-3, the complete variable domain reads DAGVTQSPTHLIKTRGQQVTLRCSPISGHKSVSWYQQVLGQGPQFIFQYYEKEERGRGNFPDRFSARQFPNYSSELNVNALLLGDSALYLCASSHATGTGGNTIYFGEGSWLTVV.

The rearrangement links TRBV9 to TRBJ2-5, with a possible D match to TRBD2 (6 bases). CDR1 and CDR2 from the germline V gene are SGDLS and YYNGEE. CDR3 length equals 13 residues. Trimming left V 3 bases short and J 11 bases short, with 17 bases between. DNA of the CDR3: TGTGCCAGCAGCGCTCCAGGGTGGGGGGAGCAGTACTTC. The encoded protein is CASSAPGWGEQYF.

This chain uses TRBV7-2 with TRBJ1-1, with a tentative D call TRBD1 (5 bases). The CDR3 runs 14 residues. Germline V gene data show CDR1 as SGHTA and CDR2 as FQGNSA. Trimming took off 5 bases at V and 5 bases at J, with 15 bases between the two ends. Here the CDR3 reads CASSDRGGWTEAFF. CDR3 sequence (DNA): TGTGCCAGCAGCGATAGGGGAGGCTGGACTGAAGCTTTCTTT.

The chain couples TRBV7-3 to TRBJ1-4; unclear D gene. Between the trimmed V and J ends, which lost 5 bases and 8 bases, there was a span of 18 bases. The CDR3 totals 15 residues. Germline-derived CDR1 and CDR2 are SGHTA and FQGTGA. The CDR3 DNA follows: TGTGCCAGCAGCCCCCTAACGGGAGCGGGGGAAAAACTGTTTTTT. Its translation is CASSPLTGAGEKLFF.

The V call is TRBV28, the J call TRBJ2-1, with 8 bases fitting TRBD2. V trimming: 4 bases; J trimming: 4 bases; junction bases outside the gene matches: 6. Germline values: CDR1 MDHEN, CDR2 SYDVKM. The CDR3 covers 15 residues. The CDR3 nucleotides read TGTGCCAGCAGTTACGCGGGGGGAGTATACAATGAGCAGTTCTTC. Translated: CASSYAGGVYNEQFF.

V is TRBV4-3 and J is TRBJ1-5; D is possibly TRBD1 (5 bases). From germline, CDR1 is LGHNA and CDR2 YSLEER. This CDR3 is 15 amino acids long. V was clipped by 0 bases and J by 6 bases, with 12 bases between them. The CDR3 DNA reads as TGCGCCAGCAGCCAAGAAAAGGAGGGGATTCAGCCCCAGCATTTT. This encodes CASSQEKEGIQPQHF.